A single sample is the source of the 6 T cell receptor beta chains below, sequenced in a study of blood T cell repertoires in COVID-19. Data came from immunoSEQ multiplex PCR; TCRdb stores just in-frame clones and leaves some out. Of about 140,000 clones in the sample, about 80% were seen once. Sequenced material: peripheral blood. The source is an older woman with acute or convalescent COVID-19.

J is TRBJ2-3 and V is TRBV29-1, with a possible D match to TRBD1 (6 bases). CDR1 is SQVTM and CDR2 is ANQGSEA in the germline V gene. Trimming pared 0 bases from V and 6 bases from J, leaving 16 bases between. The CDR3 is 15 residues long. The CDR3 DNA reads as TGCAGCGTTGAAGAAGTGTCAGGGGTCCCCGATACGCAGTATTTT. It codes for CSVEEVSGVPDTQYF.

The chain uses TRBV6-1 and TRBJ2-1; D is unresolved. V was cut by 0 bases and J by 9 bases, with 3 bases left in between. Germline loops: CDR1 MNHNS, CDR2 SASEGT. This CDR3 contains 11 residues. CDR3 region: CASSEASEQFF. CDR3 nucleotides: TGTGCCAGCAGTGAAGCGAGTGAGCAGTTCTTC.

CDR3 bases: TGCGCCAGTGGAGTTTCGGGACTGAGCGAAAAACTGTTTTTT. It encodes CASGVSGLSEKLFF. The J gene is TRBJ1-4, the V gene TRBV23-1, with TRBD1 as a possible D gene (5 bases). Being an ORF, TRBV23-1 has a function that is uncertain. Trimming shortened V by 9 bases and J by 8 bases, and 19 bases separated the two germline ends. CDR3 length equals 14 residues.

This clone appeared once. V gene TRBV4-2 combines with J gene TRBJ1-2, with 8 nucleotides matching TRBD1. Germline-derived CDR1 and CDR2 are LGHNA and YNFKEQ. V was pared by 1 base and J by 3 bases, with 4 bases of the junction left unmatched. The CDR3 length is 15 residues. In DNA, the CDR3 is TGTGCCAGCAGCCAAGCCTCGGGACAGGACTATGGCTACACCTTC. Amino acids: CASSQASGQDYGYTF.

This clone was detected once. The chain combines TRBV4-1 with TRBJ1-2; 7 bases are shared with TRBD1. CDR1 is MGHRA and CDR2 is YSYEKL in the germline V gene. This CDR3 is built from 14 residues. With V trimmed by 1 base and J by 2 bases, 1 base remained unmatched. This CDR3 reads CASSQVQGNYGYTF. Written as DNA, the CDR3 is TGCGCCAGCAGCCAAGTACAGGGGAACTATGGCTACACCTTC.

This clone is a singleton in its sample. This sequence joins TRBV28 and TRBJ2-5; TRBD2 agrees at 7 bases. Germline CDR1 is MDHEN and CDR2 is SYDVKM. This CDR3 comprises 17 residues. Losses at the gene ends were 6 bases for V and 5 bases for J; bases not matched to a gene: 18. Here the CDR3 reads CASSPTPQGGRDETQYF. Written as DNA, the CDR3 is TGTGCCAGCAGCCCAACCCCCCAGGGCGGGAGAGATGAGACCCAGTACTTC.